This TCR beta chain emerged from a study of T-cell reconstitution after alpha-beta-depleted transplantation in children. The ends were cut back, 4 bases at V and 5 bases at J, with 9 bases in the middle. Germline V gene data show CDR1 as LGHNA and CDR2 as YNFKEQ. The CDR3 is 12 residues long. Study results and caveats: Surviving recipient T cells and thymic progenitors underlay high day-60 TCRbeta diversity in some patients. Newly produced T cells mostly provided counts and TCRbeta diversity after one year, as hyperexpanded clones declined.

This sample's TCRbeta library carried unique molecular identifier barcodes. TCRdb reanalysed the PCR reads using MiXCR and keeps one entry per CDR3 protein. The table has about 980,000 distinct CDR3 sequences, under 30% seen once; the top ten hold over 25%. As to this clonotype: The antigen is unknown.

This receptor was identified in a boy in the first two years of life who had a stem cell transplant for SCID, so the T cells may come from the graft donor. This specimen was PBMCs, mostly from graft donor cells, taken 360 days after TCRalphabeta/CD19-depleted stem cell transplant. V is TRBV4-2 and J is TRBJ2-7; the D call may be TRBD1 or TRBD2 (5 bases each). The CDR3 spells CASSLGTNEQYF. For the CDR3, the DNA is TGTGCCAGCAGCCTTGGGACGAACGAGCAGTACTTC.